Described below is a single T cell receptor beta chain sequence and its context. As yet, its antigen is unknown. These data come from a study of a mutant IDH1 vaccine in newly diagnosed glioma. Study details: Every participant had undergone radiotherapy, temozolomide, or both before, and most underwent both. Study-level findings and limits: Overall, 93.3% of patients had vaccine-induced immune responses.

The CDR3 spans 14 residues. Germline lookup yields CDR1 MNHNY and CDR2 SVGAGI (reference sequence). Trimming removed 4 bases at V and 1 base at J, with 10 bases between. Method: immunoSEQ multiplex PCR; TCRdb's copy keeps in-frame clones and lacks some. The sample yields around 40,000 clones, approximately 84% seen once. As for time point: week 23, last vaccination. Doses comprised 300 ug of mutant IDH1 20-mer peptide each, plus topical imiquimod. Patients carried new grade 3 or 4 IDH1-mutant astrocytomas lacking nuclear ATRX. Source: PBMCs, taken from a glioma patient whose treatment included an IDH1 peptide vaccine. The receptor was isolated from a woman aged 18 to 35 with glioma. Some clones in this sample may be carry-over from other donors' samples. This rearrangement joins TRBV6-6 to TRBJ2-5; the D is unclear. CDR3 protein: CASSSYRVQETQYF. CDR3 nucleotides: TGTGCCAGCAGTTCTTATAGGGTCCAAGAGACCCAGTACTTC.